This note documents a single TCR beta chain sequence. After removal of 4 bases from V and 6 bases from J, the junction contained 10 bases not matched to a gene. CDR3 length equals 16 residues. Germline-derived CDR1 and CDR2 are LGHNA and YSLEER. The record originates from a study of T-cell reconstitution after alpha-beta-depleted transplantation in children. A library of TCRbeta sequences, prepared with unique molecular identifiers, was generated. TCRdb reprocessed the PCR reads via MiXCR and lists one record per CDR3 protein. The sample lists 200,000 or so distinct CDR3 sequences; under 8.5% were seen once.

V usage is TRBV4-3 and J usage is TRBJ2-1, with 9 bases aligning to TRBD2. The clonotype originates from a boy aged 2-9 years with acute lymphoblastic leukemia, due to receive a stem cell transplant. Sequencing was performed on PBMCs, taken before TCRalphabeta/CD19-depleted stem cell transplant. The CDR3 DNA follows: TGCGCCAGCAGCCTGCTGGGGGCGGGGGGGATCAATGAGCAGTTCTTC. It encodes CASSLLGAGGINEQFF.